The clone carrying this T cell receptor (beta chain) has at least ten counts. Its antigen remains unidentified. The data were taken from a study of T-cell memory formation after mild COVID-19. The wider study: Largely donor-specific TCR clusters were found. Whole-study results and caveats: Clones that shrank (day 15 to 85) were balanced CD4/CD8, whereas later expanders leaned CD4+. Mainly CM and EM harbored the contracting CD4+ clones; mainly EMRA harbored the CD8+ ones.

Barcoded TCR alpha and TCR beta cDNA libraries with UMIs came from 5'RACE using constant-segment primers. MiXCR, applied by TCRdb to the 5' RACE reads, yields one record per CDR3 protein. The sample yields about 270,000 distinct CDR3 sequences, over 15% seen once. Sequencing was performed on PBMCs or a T cell subset sorted from them (not recorded which). This clonotype was obtained from a young man who had mild COVID-19 (a few samples of this study predate the infection). Cell type and time point are not known.

The DNA of the CDR3 is TGTGCCAGCTCACCACGGCAAGAGACCCAGTACTTC. Translated: CASSPRQETQYF. This chain links TRBV18 with TRBJ2-5; D remains unclear. Germline V gene sequence: CDR1 KGHSH, CDR2 LQKENI. This CDR3 is 12 amino acids long. V shed 1 base and J shed 2 bases, with 2 bases lying between them. Looking up the rest from reference TRBV18 and TRBJ2-5 gives the full variable domain: NAGVMQNPRHLVRRRGQEARLRCSPMKGHSHVYWYRQLPEEGLKFMVYLQKENIIDESGMPKERFSAEFPKEGPSILRIQQVVRGDSAAYFCASSPRQETQYFGPGTRLLVL.